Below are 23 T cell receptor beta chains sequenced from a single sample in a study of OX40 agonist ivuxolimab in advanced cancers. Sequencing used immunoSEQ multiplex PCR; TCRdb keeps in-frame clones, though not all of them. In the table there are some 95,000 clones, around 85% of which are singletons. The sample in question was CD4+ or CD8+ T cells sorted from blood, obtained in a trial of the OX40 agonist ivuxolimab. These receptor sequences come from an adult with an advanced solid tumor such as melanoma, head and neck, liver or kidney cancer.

The DNA of the CDR3 is TGTGCCAGCAGATCAACGACAGCTAACACTGAAGCTTTCTTT. As protein: CASRSTTANTEAFF. The J gene is TRBJ1-1, the V gene TRBV6-5, with D perhaps TRBD1 (5 bases). The CDR3 runs to 14 residues. Germline loops: CDR1 MNHEY, CDR2 SVGAGI. Trimming took 6 bases from V and 2 from J, leaving 13 bases between them.

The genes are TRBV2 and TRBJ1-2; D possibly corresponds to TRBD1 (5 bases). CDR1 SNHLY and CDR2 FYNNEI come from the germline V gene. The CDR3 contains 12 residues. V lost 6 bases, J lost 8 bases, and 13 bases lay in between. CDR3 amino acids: CASSPQGDGYTF. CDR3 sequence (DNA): TGTGCCAGCAGCCCGCAGGGTGACGGCTACACCTTC.

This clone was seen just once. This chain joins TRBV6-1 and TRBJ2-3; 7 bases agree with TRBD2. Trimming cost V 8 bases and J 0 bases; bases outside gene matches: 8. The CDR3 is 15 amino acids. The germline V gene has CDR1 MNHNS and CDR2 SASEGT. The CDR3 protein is CASRLASGSTDTQYF. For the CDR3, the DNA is TGTGCCAGCCGACTGGCTAGCGGAAGCACAGATACGCAGTATTTT.

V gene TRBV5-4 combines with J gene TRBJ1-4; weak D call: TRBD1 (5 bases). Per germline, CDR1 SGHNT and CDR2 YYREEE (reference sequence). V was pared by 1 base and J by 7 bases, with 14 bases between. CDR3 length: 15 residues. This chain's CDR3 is CASSLSGRGGEKLFF. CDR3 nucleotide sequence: TGTGCCAGCAGCTTGAGTGGGAGGGGCGGTGAAAAACTGTTTTTT. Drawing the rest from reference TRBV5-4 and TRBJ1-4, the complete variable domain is ETGVTQSPTHLIKTRGQQVTLRCSSQSGHNTVSWYQQALGQGPQFIFQYYREEENGRGNFPPRFSGLQFPNYSSELNVNALELDDSALYLCASSLSGRGGEKLFFGSGTQLSVL.

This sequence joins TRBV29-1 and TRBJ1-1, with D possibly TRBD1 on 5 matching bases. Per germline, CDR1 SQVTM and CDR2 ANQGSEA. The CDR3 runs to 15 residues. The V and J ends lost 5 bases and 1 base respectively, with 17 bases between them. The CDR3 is CSVRRAGVRNTEAFF. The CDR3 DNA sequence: TGCAGCGTTCGAAGAGCGGGGGTTAGGAACACTGAAGCTTTCTTT.

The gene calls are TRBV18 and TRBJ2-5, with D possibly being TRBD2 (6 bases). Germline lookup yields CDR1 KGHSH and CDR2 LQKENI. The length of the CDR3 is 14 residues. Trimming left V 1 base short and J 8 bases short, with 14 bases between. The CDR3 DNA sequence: TGTGCCAGCTCACCACTGAGGCAGGGAGGCACCCAGTACTTC. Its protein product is CASSPLRQGGTQYF.

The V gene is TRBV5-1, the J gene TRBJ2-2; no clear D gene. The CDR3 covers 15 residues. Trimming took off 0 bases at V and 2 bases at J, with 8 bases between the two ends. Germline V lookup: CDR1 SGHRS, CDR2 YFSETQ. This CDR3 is CASSLDRPNTGELFF. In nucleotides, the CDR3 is TGCGCCAGCAGCTTGGACCGGCCCAACACCGGGGAGCTGTTTTTT.

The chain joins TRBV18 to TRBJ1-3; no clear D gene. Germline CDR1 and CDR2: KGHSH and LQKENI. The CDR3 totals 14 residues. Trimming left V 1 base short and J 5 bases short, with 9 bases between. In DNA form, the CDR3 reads TGTGCCAGCTCACCACGCACTTTTAGAAACACCATATATTTT. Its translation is CASSPRTFRNTIYF.

The CDR3 DNA is TGTGCCAGCTCACCGACGAAAGGGGACGGAGAGTACTCCTATAATTCACCCCTCCACTTT. Translated: CASSPTKGDGEYSYNSPLHF. J is TRBJ1-6 and V is TRBV18; the D gene is possibly TRBD1 (5 bases). Germline loops: CDR1 KGHSH, CDR2 LQKENI. The CDR3 consists of 20 residues. The V end was cut by 3 bases, the J end by 0 bases, with 21 bases between.

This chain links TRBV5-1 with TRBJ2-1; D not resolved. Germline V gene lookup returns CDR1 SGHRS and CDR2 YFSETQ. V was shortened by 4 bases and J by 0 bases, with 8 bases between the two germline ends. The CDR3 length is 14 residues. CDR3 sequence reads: CASSGDSSYNEQFF. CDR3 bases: TGCGCCAGCAGCGGAGATAGCTCCTACAATGAGCAGTTCTTC. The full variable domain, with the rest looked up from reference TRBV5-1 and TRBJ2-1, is KAGVTQTPRYLIKTRGQQVTLSCSPISGHRSVSWYQQTPGQGLQFLFEYFSETQRNKGNFPGRFSGRQFSNSRSEMNVSTLELGDSALYLCASSGDSSYNEQFFGPGTRLTVL.

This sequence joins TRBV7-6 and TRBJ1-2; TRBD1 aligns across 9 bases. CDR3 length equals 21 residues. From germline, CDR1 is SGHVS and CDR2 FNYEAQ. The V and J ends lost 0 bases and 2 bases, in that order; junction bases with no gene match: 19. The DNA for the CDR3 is TGTGCCAGCAGCTTAGCGATTAGATGGACAGGGGCATCCCTTGCCAACTATGGCTACACCTTC. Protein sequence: CASSLAIRWTGASLANYGYTF.

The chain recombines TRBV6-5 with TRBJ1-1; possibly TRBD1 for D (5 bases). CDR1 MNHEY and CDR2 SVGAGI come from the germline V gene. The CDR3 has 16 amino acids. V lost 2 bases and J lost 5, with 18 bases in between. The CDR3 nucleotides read TGTGCCAGCAGTTACGTGCTCAGGGCGGCTGGGACTGAAGCTTTCTTT. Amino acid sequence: CASSYVLRAAGTEAFF.

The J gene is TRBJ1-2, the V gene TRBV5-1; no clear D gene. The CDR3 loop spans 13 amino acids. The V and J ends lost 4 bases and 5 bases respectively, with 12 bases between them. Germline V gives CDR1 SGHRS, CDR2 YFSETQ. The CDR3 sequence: CASSGMGGYGYTF. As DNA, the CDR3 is TGCGCCAGCAGCGGGATGGGCGGGTATGGCTACACCTTC.

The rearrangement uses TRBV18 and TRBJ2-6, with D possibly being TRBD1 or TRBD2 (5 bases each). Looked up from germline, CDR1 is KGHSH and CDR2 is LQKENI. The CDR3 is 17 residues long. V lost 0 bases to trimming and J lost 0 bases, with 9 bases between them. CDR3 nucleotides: TGTGCCAGCTCACCACCGGGACGTAGCTCTGGGGCCAACGTCCTGACTTTC. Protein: CASSPPGRSSGANVLTF.

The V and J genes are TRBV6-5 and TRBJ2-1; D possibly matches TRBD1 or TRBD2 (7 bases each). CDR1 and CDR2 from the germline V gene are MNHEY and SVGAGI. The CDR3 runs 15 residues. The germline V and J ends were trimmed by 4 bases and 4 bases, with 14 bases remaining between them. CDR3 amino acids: CASSWGGTVYNEQFF. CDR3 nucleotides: TGTGCCAGCAGTTGGGGAGGGACAGTGTACAATGAGCAGTTCTTC.

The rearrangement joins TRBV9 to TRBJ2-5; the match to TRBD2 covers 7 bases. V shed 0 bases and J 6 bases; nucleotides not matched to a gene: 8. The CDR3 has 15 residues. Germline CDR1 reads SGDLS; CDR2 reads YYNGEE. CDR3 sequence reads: CASSVEGSGGQTQYF. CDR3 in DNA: TGTGCCAGCAGCGTAGAAGGTTCGGGGGGTCAGACCCAGTACTTC.

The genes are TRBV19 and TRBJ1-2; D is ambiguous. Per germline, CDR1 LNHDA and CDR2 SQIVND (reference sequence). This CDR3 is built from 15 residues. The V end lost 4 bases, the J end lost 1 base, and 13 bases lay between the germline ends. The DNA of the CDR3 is TGTGCCAGTAGTAAACAGACTCCCGGTAACTATGGCTACACCTTC. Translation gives CASSKQTPGNYGYTF.

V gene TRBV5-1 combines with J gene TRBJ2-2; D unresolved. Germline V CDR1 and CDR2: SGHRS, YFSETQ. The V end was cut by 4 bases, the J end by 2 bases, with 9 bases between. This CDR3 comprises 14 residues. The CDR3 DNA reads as TGCGCCAGCAGCCCGTCGAAAAACACCGGGGAGCTGTTTTTT. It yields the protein CASSPSKNTGELFF.

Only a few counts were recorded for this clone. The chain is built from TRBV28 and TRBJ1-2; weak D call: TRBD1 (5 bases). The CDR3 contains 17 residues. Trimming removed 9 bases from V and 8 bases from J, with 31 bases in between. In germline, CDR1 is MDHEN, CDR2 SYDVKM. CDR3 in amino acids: CASSVSRDGAWGGGYTF. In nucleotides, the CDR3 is TGTGCCAGTTCTGTATCCCGGGACGGCGCTTGGGGTGGGGGCTACACCTTC.

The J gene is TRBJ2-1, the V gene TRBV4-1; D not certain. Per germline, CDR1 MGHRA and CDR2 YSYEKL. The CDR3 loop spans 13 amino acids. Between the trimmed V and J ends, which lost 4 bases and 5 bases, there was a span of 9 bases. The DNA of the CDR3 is TGCGCCAGCAGCCTTTCGGTAGACAATGAGCAGTTCTTC. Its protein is CASSLSVDNEQFF.

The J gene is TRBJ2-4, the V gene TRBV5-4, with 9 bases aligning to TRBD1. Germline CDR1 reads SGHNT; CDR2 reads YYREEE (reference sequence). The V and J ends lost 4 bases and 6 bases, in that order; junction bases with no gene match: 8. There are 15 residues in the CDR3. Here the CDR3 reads CASSQSGTGRNIQYF. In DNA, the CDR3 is TGTGCCAGCAGCCAATCCGGGACAGGGAGAAACATTCAGTACTTC. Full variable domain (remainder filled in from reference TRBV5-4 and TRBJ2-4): ETGVTQSPTHLIKTRGQQVTLRCSSQSGHNTVSWYQQALGQGPQFIFQYYREEENGRGNFPPRFSGLQFPNYSSELNVNALELDDSALYLCASSQSGTGRNIQYFGAGTRLSVL.

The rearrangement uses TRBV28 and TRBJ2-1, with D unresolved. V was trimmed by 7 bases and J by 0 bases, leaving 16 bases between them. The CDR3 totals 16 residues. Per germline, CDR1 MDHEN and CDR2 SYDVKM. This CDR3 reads CASTLTGSSSYNEQFF. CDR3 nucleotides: TGTGCCAGCACCCTGACCGGCTCCAGCTCCTACAATGAGCAGTTCTTC.

CDR3 bases: TGTGCCAGCAGTGATCTGGGCAGCTTAAACACTGAAGCTTTCTTT. It specifies CASSDLGSLNTEAFF. The chain combines TRBV2 with TRBJ1-1; D gene uncertain. The CDR3 has 15 amino acids. Germline V gives CDR1 SNHLY, CDR2 FYNNEI. With 3 bases removed from V and 2 bases from J, the gap between germline ends came to 13 bases.